These 3 T cell receptor beta chains were sequenced from one sample in a study of T cell responses to AZD1222 COVID-19 vaccine. Data came from immunoSEQ multiplex PCR; TCRdb stores just in-frame clones and leaves some out. The data show 140,000 or so clones, with approximately 86% seen just once and 5.4% held by the top ten. Sequenced material: peripheral blood, taken 28 days after the second dose of the MenACWY control vaccine. Receptors originate from an adult who received the MenACWY meningococcal vaccine as a control.

The V call is TRBV11-2, the J call TRBJ1-1; D is unresolved. The CDR3 totals 16 residues. Germline loops: CDR1 SGHAT, CDR2 FQNNGV. The V and J ends lost 5 bases and 1 base respectively, with 17 bases between them. Here the CDR3 reads CASSRQVGSWNTEAFF. For the CDR3, the DNA is TGTGCCAGCAGCAGACAAGTGGGGAGTTGGAACACTGAAGCTTTCTTT.

The rearrangement uses TRBV30 and TRBJ2-3; 9 positions agree with TRBD1. The length of the CDR3 is 14 residues. The germline gives CDR1 GTSNPN, CDR2 SVGIG (reference sequence). The trim removed 8 bases at V and 2 bases at J, leaving 8 bases unmatched. The CDR3 bases are TGTGCCGTTGGACAGGGGCATTCCACAGATACGCAGTATTTT. Its translation: CAVGQGHSTDTQYF.

The CDR3 DNA sequence: TGTGCCAGCAGTTATCCGGGTGGCGAGCAGTACTTC. Translating gives CASSYPGGEQYF. The chain employs TRBV6-2 or TRBV6-3 and TRBJ2-7; no definite D call. Germline CDR1 reads MNHEY; CDR2 reads SVGEGT. CDR3 length equals 12 residues. V was clipped by 3 bases and J by 6 bases, with 9 bases between them.